This record concerns one TCR beta chain sequence. Its binding antigen is unknown. A much larger clone sits a single nucleotide away, making a read error possible. Sequenced on an Illumina HiSeq 1500. TCRdb itself trimmed the public reads at Q25 with fastp, ran MiXCR and retained productive beta chains. When rows share a CDR3 protein, they turn into one entry using the most common DNA and genes. The sample includes approximately 73,000 distinct CDR3 sequences, with about 40% observed a single time. Over 85% of the sample comes from the top ten. This sample was taken from a study of T cell repertoires in cytomegalovirus infection (dated by TCRdb to the late 2010s). Background on the whole study: Recently identified HLA-C-restricted CMV epitopes, whose presentation resists viral immunomodulation, were targeted by peptide stimulations together with well-studied HLA-B-restricted epitopes. Donor HLA type was relevant to the analysis, because carriage of CMV infection together with the matching HLA type was indicated by public TCR beta signatures.

Per the publication, the treatment or condition label means: in vitro stimulation with specific CMV peptide epitopes to enrich CMV-specific T cells. What the work shows at the level of the full study, not this receptor alone: Carriers of CMV infection plus the relevant HLA type were discriminated by the cumulative frequency of public TCR beta family members in the study cohort and in an independent roughly 320-donor cohort. In the ex vivo response, HLA-C-restricted CMV-specific TCR beta clonotypes were dominant, and in two of eight donors the single most frequent clonotype came from this HLA-C-restricted group.

The source of this sequence is a human donor in good health (CMV status not recorded). Some clones in this sample may be carry-over from other donors' samples. Source: CD8+ T cells from cultured PBMCs, taken from culture after CMV antigen stimulation.

CDR3 loop: CASSPRLADRDEQFF. In nucleotides, the sequence is TGTGCCAGCAGCCCTAGACTAGCGGACAGGGATGAGCAGTTCTTC. In this chain, TRBV7-2 is recombined with TRBJ2-1; matching of 9 bases hints at TRBD2 as the D gene. The CDR3 spans 15 residues, from the cysteine through the phenylalanine. Only the CDR3 region is kept as DNA, spanning 45 bases read in frame from base 1. CDR1 and CDR2 (SGHTA, FQGNSA) derive from the germline V gene. The trim is 5 bases for V and 8 bases for J, with a gap of 19 bases between the germline ends.